The present entry profiles one T cell receptor beta chain with its context. Time point given: baseline, week 1 (first vaccination visit). Indicated treatment: pre-vaccination baseline after standard-of-care therapy. The repertoire was sequenced with immunoSEQ multiplex PCR; TCRdb's copy has only in-frame clones and lacks some. Counted here are around 64,000 clones, 83% occurring once; the ten biggest clones make up under 6%. The data stem from a study of a mutant IDH1 vaccine in newly diagnosed glioma. Study summary: Those enrolled had earlier been treated with radiotherapy, temozolomide, or both, mostly both.

The length of the CDR3 is 15 residues. The germline gives CDR1 LNHDA, CDR2 SQIVND (reference sequence). Trimming removed 5 bases from V and 3 bases from J, with 14 bases in between. The V and J genes are TRBV19 and TRBJ2-1; no reliable D call. The clonotype comes from a woman younger than 30 with glioma. Some clones in this sample may be carry-over from other donors' samples. The sequencing here drew on peripheral blood mononuclear cells (PBMCs), taken from a glioma patient treated with radiotherapy, temozolomide or both. The CDR3 DNA follows: TGTGCCAGTAGTTTAGTCCCTTCTAACTACAATGAGCAGTTCTTC. Translated, it gives CASSLVPSNYNEQFF.